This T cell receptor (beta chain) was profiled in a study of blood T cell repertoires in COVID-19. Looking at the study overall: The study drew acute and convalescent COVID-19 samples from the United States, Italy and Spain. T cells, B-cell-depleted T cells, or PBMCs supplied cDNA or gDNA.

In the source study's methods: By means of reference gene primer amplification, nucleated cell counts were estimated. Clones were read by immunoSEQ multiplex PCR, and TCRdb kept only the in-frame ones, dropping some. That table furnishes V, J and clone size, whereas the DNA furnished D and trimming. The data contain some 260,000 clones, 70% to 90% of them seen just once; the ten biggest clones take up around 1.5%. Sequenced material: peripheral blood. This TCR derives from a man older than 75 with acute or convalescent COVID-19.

CDR3 region: CASSSSASYNEQFF. The CDR3 DNA sequence: TGTGCCAGCAGTTCGTCAGCTAGCTACAATGAGCAGTTCTTC. The chain joins TRBV27 to TRBJ2-1; D is unresolved. The CDR3 runs to 14 residues. With 4 bases removed from V and 3 bases from J, the gap between germline ends came to 10 bases. The germline V gene has CDR1 MNHEY and CDR2 SMNVEV (reference sequence).